The 8 T cell receptor beta chains given below trace back to one sample, sequenced in a study of post-analysis software for immune sequencing data. Their cognate antigens are unknown. Whole-study findings and limits: Five or six TRBV segments, TRBV5-6, TRBV5-1 and TRBV20-1 among them, were found more frequent in patients than controls.

Prepared TCR beta cDNA libraries contained unique molecular identifiers. TCRdb reprocessed the PCR reads with MiXCR, giving one entry per CDR3 protein. The data show 150,000 to 200,000 distinct CDR3 sequences, approximately 30% seen once. Sequenced material: blood. The receptors were gathered from a girl aged 10-17 years with multiple sclerosis.

This clonotype was observed at least ten times. This chain connects TRBV2 to TRBJ2-7, with a weak D call TRBD1 (6 bases). Germline CDR1 reads SNHLY; CDR2 reads FYNNEI. V lost 8 bases and J 5 bases, leaving 16 bases between the germline ends. The CDR3 contains 13 residues. CDR3 residues: CASSTGIINEQYF. The CDR3 nucleotides are TGTGCCAGCTCAACAGGGATAATCAACGAGCAGTACTTC.

Details on this clonotype: Given a much more abundant clone one base away, this may be a read error. This sequence joins TRBV29-1 and TRBJ2-7; no clear D. The CDR3 is made up of 14 amino acids. Trimming took 2 bases from V and 7 from J, leaving 18 bases between them. Germline CDR1 and CDR2: SQVTM and ANQGSEA. Here the CDR3 reads CSVERDSSNNEQYF. CDR3 in DNA: TGCAGCGTTGAAAGGGATAGCTCCAACAATGAGCAGTACTTC.

Ten or more counts support this clonotype. CDR3 coding DNA: TGCAGTGCTAGAGGATTCCCGGCCGCACTAGGCTACACCTTC. It codes for CSARGFPAALGYTF. The chain joins TRBV20-1 to TRBJ1-2; D uncertain. The V and J ends lost 1 base and 8 bases respectively, with 17 bases between them. The V gene's germline CDR1 is DFQATT and CDR2 SNEGSKA (reference sequence). This CDR3 is built from 14 residues.

V gene TRBV4-1 combines with J gene TRBJ2-1, with D perhaps TRBD1 (6 bases). Germline lookup yields CDR1 MGHRA and CDR2 YSYEKL. V dropped 1 base and J dropped 4 bases, with 17 bases sitting between them. The CDR3 has 17 amino acids. This chain's CDR3 is CASSQGLARGLYNEQFF. The CDR3 region has the DNA TGCGCCAGCAGCCAAGGACTCGCCAGGGGCCTATACAATGAGCAGTTCTTC.

This clonotype showed up many times. The chain has TRBV20-1 and TRBJ2-5; TRBD2 matches at 9 bases. Germline V gene lookup returns CDR1 DFQATT and CDR2 SNEGSKA (reference sequence). V dropped 3 bases and J dropped 5; count of bases not matched to a gene: 7. The CDR3 contains 14 residues. CDR3 sequence (DNA): TGCAGTGCTAGGGCTAGCGGGATTAGGGAGACCCAGTACTTC. Translating it yields CSARASGIRETQYF.

The CDR3 coding sequence is TGTGCCAGCAGCCGTCGAGAGACAGATACGCAGTATTTT. Protein: CASSRRETDTQYF. V is TRBV7-2 and J is TRBJ2-3; unclear D gene. Per germline, CDR1 SGHTA and CDR2 FQGNSA. The V and J ends lost 5 bases and 3 bases respectively, with 9 bases between them. The CDR3 extends over 13 amino acids.

There are many counts of this clonotype. V usage is TRBV5-1 and J usage is TRBJ2-6; tentative D call: TRBD2 (6 bases). Germline V gene sequence: CDR1 SGHRS, CDR2 YFSETQ. The CDR3 contains 16 residues. V gave up 4 bases and J gave up 6 bases, with 17 bases separating them. DNA for the CDR3: TGCGCCAGCAGCCTCGGGCCGACGGGGGAGGCCAACGTCCTGACTTTC. Amino acids: CASSLGPTGEANVLTF.

This clonotype has only a few counts. V and J are TRBV7-2 and TRBJ1-5, with 10 bases that match TRBD1. CDR1 is SGHTA and CDR2 is FQGNSA in the germline V gene. V lost 5 bases, J lost 7 bases, and 8 bases stayed unmatched. The CDR3 has 15 residues. The CDR3 reads CASSRDRGAQQPQHF. CDR3 nucleotide sequence: TGTGCCAGCAGCAGGGACAGGGGCGCACAGCAGCCCCAGCATTTT.